The 9 T cell receptor beta chains listed next were all sequenced from one sample in a study of T cell changes during pregnancy in multiple sclerosis. TCRdb keeps only in-frame clones here, not all; method: immunoSEQ multiplex PCR. This sample has over 50,000 clones, with more than 80% found just once. The sample here was peripheral blood, taken in the first trimester of pregnancy. The receptors shown here come from a female donor in good health, enrolled as a control in a pregnancy study.

V is TRBV18 and J is TRBJ1-3, with 8 bases matching TRBD1. This CDR3 spans 16 amino acids. Germline V gives CDR1 KGHSH, CDR2 LQKENI. Unmatched junction bases numbered 7, after V lost 6 bases and J lost 0 bases. CDR3 residues: CASSEDRALSGNTIYF. CDR3 DNA sequence: TGTGCCAGCTCCGAGGACAGGGCCCTCTCTGGAAACACCATATATTTT. Based on the CDR3 plus reference TRBV18 and TRBJ1-3, the full variable domain is NAGVMQNPRHLVRRRGQEARLRCSPMKGHSHVYWYRQLPEEGLKFMVYLQKENIIDESGMPKERFSAEFPKEGPSILRIQQVVRGDSAAYFCASSEDRALSGNTIYFGEGSWLTVV.

The J gene is TRBJ2-5, the V gene TRBV2; TRBD2 matches 8 bases. The CDR3 contains 17 residues. Germline V lookup: CDR1 SNHLY, CDR2 FYNNEI. V was pared by 3 bases and J by 2 bases, with 11 bases of the junction left unmatched. The CDR3 sequence is CASSDSWASGQQETQYF. The CDR3 nucleotides are TGTGCCAGCAGTGATTCTTGGGCTAGCGGGCAGCAAGAGACCCAGTACTTC.

This clone appeared a few times. The chain recombines TRBV19 with TRBJ1-6; D remains ambiguous. V was trimmed by 5 bases and J by 6 bases, leaving 14 bases between them. CDR1 and CDR2 (germline): LNHDA, SQIVND (reference sequence). The CDR3 is made up of 15 amino acids. The CDR3 reads CASSLQGGANSPLHF. CDR3 DNA: TGTGCCAGTAGTCTTCAAGGTGGAGCTAATTCACCCCTCCACTTT.

This chain connects TRBV6-5 to TRBJ1-2, with D possibly matching TRBD1 (6 bases). Trimming cost V 0 bases and J 6 bases, with 11 bases left between them. From germline, CDR1 is MNHEY and CDR2 SVGAGI. The CDR3 is 14 amino acids. CDR3 nucleotides: TGTGCCAGCAGTTACTCTGTCAAGGGGGATGGCTACACCTTC. Its protein product is CASSYSVKGDGYTF.

J is TRBJ1-4 and V is TRBV19; maybe TRBD1 (5 bases). V was trimmed by 9 bases and J by 3 bases, leaving 11 bases between them. Germline lookup yields CDR1 LNHDA and CDR2 SQIVND (reference sequence). This CDR3 has 13 residues. The CDR3 is CASGGEANEKLFF. The CDR3 DNA sequence: TGTGCCAGCGGGGGTGAGGCTAATGAAAAACTGTTTTTT.

J is TRBJ1-1 and V is TRBV18; 8 bases line up with TRBD1. CDR3 length: 16 residues. V dropped 2 bases and J dropped 1; count of bases not matched to a gene: 6. The germline CDR1 and CDR2 sequences are KGHSH and LQKENI. CDR3 loop: CASSPTPTGENTEAFF. The CDR3 DNA follows: TGTGCCAGCTCACCAACGCCGACAGGGGAGAACACTGAAGCTTTCTTT.

The V gene is TRBV7-9, the J gene TRBJ2-7; maybe TRBD1 (6 bases). The V gene lost 4 bases and the J gene lost 2 bases, with 18 bases spanning the gap. Germline V lookup: CDR1 SEHNR, CDR2 FQNEAQ (reference sequence). The CDR3 length is 16 residues. CDR3 sequence (DNA): TGTGCCAGCAGCTCAACCCTGGGGGCCACCACCTACGAGCAGTACTTC. Its translation is CASSSTLGATTYEQYF.

The chain is built from TRBV6-5 and TRBJ1-2, with a tentative D call TRBD1 (6 bases). This CDR3 region has 13 residues. V lost 6 bases, J lost 2 bases, and 10 bases lay in between. The germline V gene has CDR1 MNHEY and CDR2 SVGAGI. Here the CDR3 reads CASRKQGNYGYTF. The CDR3 DNA is TGTGCCAGCAGGAAACAGGGAAACTATGGCTACACCTTC.

The V and J genes are TRBV19 and TRBJ1-4; TRBD1 matches at 7 bases. In germline, CDR1 is LNHDA, CDR2 SQIVND (reference sequence). V lost 7 bases to trimming and J lost 5 bases; unmatched junction nucleotides: 10. This CDR3 is built from 15 residues. CDR3 in amino acids: CASKLWTGKNEKLFF. CDR3 bases: TGTGCCAGTAAACTATGGACAGGCAAAAATGAAAAACTGTTTTTT.